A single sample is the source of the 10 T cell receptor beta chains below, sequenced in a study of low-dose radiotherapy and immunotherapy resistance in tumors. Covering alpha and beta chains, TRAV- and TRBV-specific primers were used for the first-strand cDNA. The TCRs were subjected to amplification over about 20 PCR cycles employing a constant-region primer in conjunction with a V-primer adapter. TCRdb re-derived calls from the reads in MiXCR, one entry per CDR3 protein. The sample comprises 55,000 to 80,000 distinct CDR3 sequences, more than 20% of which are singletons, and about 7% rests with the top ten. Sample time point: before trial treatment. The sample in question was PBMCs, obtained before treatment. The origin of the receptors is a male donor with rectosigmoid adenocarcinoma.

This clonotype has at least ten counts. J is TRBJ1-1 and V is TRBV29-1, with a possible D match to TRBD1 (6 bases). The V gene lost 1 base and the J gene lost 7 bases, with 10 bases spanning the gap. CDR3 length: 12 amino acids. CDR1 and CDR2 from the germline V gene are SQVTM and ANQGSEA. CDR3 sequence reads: CSVEGTAYEAFF. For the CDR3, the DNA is TGCAGCGTTGAAGGGACAGCCTATGAAGCTTTCTTT.

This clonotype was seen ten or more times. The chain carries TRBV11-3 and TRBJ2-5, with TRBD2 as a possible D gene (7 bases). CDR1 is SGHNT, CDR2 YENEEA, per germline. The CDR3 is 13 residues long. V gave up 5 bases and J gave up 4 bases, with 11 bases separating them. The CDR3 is CASSGGGAETQYF. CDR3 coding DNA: TGTGCCAGCAGCGGAGGGGGGGCAGAGACCCAGTACTTC.

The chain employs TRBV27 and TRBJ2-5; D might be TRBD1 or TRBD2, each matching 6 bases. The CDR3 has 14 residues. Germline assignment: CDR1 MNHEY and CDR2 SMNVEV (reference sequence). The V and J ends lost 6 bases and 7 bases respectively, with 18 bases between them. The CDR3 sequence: CASRQNGGLGTQYF. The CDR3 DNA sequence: TGTGCCAGCAGGCAGAATGGGGGGCTCGGGACCCAGTACTTC.

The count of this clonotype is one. The CDR3 DNA follows: TGTGCCAGCAGTTATCCAGGGATGAACACTGAAGCTTTCTTT. Translated, it gives CASSYPGMNTEAFF. The J gene is TRBJ1-1, the V gene TRBV28, with a weak D call TRBD1 (5 bases). The CDR3 length is 14 residues. Germline V gene data show CDR1 as MDHEN and CDR2 as SYDVKM. V was trimmed by 4 bases and J by 0 bases, leaving 9 bases between them.

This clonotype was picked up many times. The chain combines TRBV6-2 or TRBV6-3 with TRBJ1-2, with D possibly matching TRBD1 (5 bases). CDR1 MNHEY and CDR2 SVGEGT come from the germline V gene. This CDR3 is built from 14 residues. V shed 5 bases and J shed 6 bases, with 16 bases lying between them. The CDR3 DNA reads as TGTGCCAGCAGTACGGGACGTCCAGGGAATGGCTACACCTTC. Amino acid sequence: CASSTGRPGNGYTF.

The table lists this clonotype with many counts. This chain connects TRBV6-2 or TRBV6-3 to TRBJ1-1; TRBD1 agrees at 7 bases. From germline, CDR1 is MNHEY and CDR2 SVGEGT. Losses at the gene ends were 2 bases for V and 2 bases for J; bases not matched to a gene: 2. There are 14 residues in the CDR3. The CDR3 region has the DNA TGTGCCAGCAGTTACAAGGGGGCTAACACTGAAGCTTTCTTT. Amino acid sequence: CASSYKGANTEAFF.

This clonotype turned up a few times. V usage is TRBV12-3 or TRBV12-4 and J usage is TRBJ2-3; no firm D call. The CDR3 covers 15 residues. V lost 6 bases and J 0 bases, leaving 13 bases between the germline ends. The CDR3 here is CASRPQTTSTDTQYF. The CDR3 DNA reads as TGTGCCAGCAGACCACAGACCACTAGCACAGATACGCAGTATTTT.

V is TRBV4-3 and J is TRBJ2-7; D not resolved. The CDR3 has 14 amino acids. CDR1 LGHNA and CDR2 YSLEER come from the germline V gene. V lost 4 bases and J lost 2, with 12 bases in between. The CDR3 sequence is CASSPGVRAYEQYF. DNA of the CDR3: TGCGCCAGCAGCCCTGGGGTTCGGGCCTACGAGCAGTACTTC.

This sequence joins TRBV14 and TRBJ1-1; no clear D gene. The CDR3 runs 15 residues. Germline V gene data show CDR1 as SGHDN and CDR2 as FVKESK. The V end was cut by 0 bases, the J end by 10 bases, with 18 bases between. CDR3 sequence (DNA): TGTGCCAGCAGCCAAGATGCCCCAAAGCCCTTTGGAGCTTTCTTT. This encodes CASSQDAPKPFGAFF.

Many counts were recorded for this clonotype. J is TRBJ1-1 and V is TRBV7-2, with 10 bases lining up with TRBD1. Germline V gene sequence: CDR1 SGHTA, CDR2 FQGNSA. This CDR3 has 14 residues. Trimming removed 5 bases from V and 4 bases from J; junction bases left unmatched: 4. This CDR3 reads CASSLDRGVTEAFF. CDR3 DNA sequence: TGTGCCAGCAGCCTGGACAGGGGGGTCACTGAAGCTTTCTTT.